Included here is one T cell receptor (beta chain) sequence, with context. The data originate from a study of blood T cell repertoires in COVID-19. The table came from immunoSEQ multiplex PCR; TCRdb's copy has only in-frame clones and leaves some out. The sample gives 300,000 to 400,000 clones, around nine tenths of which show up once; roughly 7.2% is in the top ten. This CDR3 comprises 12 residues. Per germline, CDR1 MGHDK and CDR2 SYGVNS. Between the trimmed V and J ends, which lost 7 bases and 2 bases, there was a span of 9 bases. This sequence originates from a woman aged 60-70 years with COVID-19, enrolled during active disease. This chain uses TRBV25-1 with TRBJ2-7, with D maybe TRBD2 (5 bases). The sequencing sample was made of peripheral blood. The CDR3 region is CASTGVTYEQYF. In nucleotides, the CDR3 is TGTGCCAGCACCGGGGTTACCTACGAGCAGTACTTC.